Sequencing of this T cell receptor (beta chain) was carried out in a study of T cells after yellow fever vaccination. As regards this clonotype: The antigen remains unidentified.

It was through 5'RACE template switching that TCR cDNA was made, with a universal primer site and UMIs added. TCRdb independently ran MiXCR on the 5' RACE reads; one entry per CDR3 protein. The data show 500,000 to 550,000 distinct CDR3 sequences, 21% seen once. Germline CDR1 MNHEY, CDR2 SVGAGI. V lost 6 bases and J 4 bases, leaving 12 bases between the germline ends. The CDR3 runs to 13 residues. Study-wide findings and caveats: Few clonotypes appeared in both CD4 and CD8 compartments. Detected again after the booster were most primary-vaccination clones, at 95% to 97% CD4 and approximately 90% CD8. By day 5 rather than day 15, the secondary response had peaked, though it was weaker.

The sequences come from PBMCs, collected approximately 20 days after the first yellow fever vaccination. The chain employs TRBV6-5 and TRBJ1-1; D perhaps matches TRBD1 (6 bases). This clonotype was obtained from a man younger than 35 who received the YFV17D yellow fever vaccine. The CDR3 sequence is CASRIGQFTEAFF. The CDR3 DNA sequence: TGTGCCAGCAGGATAGGACAGTTCACTGAAGCTTTCTTT.